This T cell receptor beta chain was recovered during a study of T-cell reconstitution after alpha-beta-depleted transplantation in children. During its preparation, the TCRbeta library received unique molecular identifiers. TCRdb re-derived calls from the PCR reads in MiXCR, one entry per CDR3 protein. Among 200,000 to 250,000 distinct CDR3 sequences, roughly a quarter were seen once, and the ten largest hold more than 4.5%. V lost 2 bases and J lost 6, with 7 bases in between. CDR3 length equals 13 residues. Many counts were recorded for this clonotype. This specimen consisted of PBMCs, mostly from graft donor cells, obtained 360 days after TCRalphabeta/CD19-depleted stem cell transplant. This chain links TRBV12-3 or TRBV12-4 with TRBJ2-2; D unclear. The clonotype originates from a female patient aged 2-9 years who had a stem cell transplant for congenital amegakaryocytic thrombocytopenia, so the T cells may come from the graft donor. In DNA form, the CDR3 reads TGTGCCAGCAGTTTAAGCCTTGCCGGGGAGCTGTTTTTT. Translation: CASSLSLAGELFF.